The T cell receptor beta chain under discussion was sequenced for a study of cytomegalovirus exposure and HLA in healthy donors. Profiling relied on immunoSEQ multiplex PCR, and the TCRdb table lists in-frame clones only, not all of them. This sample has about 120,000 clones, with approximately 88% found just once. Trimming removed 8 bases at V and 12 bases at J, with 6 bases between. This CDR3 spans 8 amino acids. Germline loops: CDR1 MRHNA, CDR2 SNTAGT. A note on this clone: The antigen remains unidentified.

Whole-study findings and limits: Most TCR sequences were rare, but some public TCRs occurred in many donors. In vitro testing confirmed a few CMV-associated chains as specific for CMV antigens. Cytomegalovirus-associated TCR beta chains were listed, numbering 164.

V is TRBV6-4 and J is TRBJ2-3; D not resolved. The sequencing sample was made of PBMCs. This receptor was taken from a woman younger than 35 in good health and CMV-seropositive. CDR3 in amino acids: CASVTQYF. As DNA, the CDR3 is TGTGCCAGCGTTACTCAGTATTTT.